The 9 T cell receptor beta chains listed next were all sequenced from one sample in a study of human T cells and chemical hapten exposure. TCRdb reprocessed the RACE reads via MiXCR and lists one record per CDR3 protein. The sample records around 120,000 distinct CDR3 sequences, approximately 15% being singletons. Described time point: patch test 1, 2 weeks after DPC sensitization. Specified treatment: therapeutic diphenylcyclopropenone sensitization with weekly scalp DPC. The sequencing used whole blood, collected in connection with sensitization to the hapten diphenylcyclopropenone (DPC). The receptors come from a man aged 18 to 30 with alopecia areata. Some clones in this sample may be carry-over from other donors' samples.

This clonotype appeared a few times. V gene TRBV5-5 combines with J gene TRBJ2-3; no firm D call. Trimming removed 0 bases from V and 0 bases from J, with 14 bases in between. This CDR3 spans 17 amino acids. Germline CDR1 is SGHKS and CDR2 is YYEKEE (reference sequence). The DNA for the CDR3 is TGTGCCAGCAGCTTGGGTATGCCTTACTCTAGCACAGATACGCAGTATTTT. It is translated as CASSLGMPYSSTDTQYF.

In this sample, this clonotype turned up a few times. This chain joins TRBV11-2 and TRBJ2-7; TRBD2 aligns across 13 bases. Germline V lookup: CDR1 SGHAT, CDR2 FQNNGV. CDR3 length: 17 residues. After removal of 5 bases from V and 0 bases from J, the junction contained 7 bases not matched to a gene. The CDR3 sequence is CASSGLAGAKSSYEQYF. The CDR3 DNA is TGTGCCAGCAGCGGACTAGCGGGGGCTAAGAGCTCCTACGAGCAGTACTTC.

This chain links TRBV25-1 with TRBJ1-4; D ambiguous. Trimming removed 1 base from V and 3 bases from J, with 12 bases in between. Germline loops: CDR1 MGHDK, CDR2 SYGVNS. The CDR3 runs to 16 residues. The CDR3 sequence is CASSEFKSAANEKLFF. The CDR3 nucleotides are TGTGCCAGCAGTGAATTTAAATCGGCGGCTAATGAAAAACTGTTTTTT.

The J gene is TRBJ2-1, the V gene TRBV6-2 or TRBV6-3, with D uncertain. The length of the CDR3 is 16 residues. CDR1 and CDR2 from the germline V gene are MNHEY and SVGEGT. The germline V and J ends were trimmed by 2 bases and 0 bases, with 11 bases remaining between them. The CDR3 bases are TGTGCCAGCAGTTACGTTGGCCCTCGCTCCTACAATGAGCAGTTCTTC. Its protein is CASSYVGPRSYNEQFF.

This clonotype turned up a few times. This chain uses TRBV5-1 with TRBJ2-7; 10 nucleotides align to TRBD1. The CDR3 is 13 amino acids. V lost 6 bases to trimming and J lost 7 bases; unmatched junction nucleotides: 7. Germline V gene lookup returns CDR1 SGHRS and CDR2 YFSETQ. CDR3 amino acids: CASTRQGAWEQYF. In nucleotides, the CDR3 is TGCGCCAGCACCCGACAGGGGGCATGGGAGCAGTACTTC.

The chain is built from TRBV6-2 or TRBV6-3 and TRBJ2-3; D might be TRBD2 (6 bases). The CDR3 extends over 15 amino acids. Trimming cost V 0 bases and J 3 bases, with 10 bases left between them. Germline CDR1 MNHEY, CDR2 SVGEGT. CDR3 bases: TGTGCCAGCAGTTACTCGAGGGACTCGACAGATACGCAGTATTTT. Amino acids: CASSYSRDSTDTQYF.

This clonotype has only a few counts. DNA for the CDR3: TGTGCCAGCCAGACCGGGGGATTCTCCTACAATGAGCAGTTCTTC. Amino acids: CASQTGGFSYNEQFF. The genes are TRBV28 and TRBJ2-1, with D possibly TRBD2 on 6 matching bases. The ends were cut back, 8 bases at V and 0 bases at J, with 14 bases in the middle. The CDR3 runs 15 residues. Germline V CDR1 and CDR2: MDHEN, SYDVKM.

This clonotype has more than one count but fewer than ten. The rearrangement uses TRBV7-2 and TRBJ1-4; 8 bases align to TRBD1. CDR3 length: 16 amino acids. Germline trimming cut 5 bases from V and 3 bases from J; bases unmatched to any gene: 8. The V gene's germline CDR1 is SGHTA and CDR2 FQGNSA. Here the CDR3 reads CASSTRQGNSNEKLFF. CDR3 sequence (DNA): TGTGCCAGCAGCACACGACAGGGGAACTCTAATGAAAAACTGTTTTTT.

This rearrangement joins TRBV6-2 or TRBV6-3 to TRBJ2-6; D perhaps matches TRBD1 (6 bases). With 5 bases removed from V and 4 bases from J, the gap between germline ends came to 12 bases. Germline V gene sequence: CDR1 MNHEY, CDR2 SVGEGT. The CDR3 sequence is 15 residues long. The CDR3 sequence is CASSEAGAGANVLTF. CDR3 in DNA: TGTGCCAGCAGTGAGGCAGGGGCAGGGGCCAACGTCCTGACTTTC.